The present entry profiles one TCR beta chain with its context. This record comes from a study of sequential checkpoint blockade in melanoma. About the research overall: First-line arms were nivolumab then ipilimumab, or the reverse, randomized 1:1. After both sequences, patients received maintenance nivolumab.

The CDR3 contains 12 residues. The germline gives CDR1 SGDLS, CDR2 YYNGEE. Trimming cost V 5 bases and J 9 bases, with 12 bases left between them. The assay was immunoSEQ multiplex PCR, and TCRdb's table has in-frame clones only and misses some. Here the sample spans about 19,000 clones, over 60% being singletons. Specified treatment: randomized to nivolumab then ipilimumab (arm A) or the reverse (arm B). DNA-damaging chemotherapy had not been given to any patient beforehand. Sorted cells were live CD3+CD8+, lacking CD19 and CD56, from PBMCs. The sample was CD8+ T cells sorted from blood (inferred from file names), taken from a patient given nivolumab and ipilimumab in sequence. The receptor was derived from a human donor with melanoma. This chain uses TRBV9 with TRBJ2-1, with D uncertain. As DNA, the CDR3 is TGTGCCAGCAGGTCTTCTTCAGGTGAGCAGTTCTTC. As protein: CASRSSSGEQFF.